Each of the 26 T cell receptor beta chains below was sequenced from the same sample in a study of T cells in Graves' hyperthyroidism and ophthalmopathy. Template material for amplifying TCR beta CDR3 regions consisted of RNA transcripts. The HTBI primer set was used in a first-round RT-PCR of the TCR CDR3. TCRdb reanalysed the multiplex PCR reads using MiXCR and keeps one entry per CDR3 protein. In the table there are 300,000 to 450,000 distinct CDR3 sequences, about 13% of which are singletons. The sample comprised blood. The receptors were gathered from a man between 25 and 39 years old with Graves' hyperthyroidism that later progressed to Graves' ophthalmopathy.

CDR3 DNA sequence: TGTGCCAGCACCACCTTGGGACAGGGGTTATACGAGCAGTACTTC. Translation gives CASTTLGQGLYEQYF. The rearrangement joins TRBV5-5 to TRBJ2-7; 10 nucleotides align to TRBD1. Germline loops: CDR1 SGHKS, CDR2 YYEKEE (reference sequence). This CDR3 has 15 amino acids. V trimming: 6 bases; J trimming: 4 bases; junction bases outside the gene matches: 10.

Comments on this clonotype: This may be a read error, as it is one base from a much larger clone. The genes are TRBV9 and TRBJ1-2; TRBD1 matches at 8 bases. The CDR3 runs to 14 residues. Germline assignment: CDR1 SGDLS and CDR2 YYNGEE. The V gene end was trimmed by 4 bases and the J gene end by 2 bases; junction bases not matched to a gene: 4. The CDR3 region has the DNA TGTGCCAGCAGCCGGGGACAGGAAAACTATGGCTACACCTTC. This codes for CASSRGQENYGYTF.

The chain links TRBV10-2 to TRBJ1-6; 10 bases map to TRBD1. V was pared by 6 bases and J by 8 bases, with 4 bases of the junction left unmatched. The CDR3 contains 14 residues. Per germline, CDR1 WSHSY and CDR2 SAAADI. In DNA form, the CDR3 reads TGCGCCAGCAGGATGACAGGGGGCGATTCACCCCTCCACTTT. Protein: CASRMTGGDSPLHF.

Comment on this clonotype: A read error may explain this, as a much larger clone is one base away. This chain connects TRBV11-2 to TRBJ2-1; tentative D call: TRBD2 (6 bases). CDR3 size: 16 residues. The germline V gene has CDR1 SGHAT and CDR2 FQNNGV. The ends were cut back, 0 bases at V and 4 bases at J, with 13 bases in the middle. CDR3: CASSLEGRGRYNEQFF. The CDR3 DNA reads TGTGCCAGCAGCTTAGAAGGGCGGGGTCGGTACAATGAGCAGTTCTTC. Based on the CDR3 plus reference TRBV11-2 and TRBJ2-1, the full variable domain is EAGVAQSPRYKIIEKRQSVAFWCNPISGHATLYWYQQILGQGPKLLIQFQNNGVVDDSQLPKDRFSAERLKGVDSTLKIQPAKLEDSAVYLCASSLEGRGRYNEQFFGPGTRLTVL.

The table lists this clonotype with many counts. V usage is TRBV7-9 and J usage is TRBJ1-5, with D possibly being TRBD1 (5 bases). The length of the CDR3 is 15 residues. V was shortened by 5 bases and J by 1 base, with 12 bases between the two germline ends. CDR1 is SEHNR, CDR2 FQNEAQ, per germline (reference sequence). The CDR3 here is CASSRDGLSNQPQHF. The CDR3 DNA reads TGTGCCAGCAGCAGGGACGGCTTAAGCAATCAGCCCCAGCATTTT.

This clonotype has a count of ten or more. The chain carries TRBV20-1 and TRBJ2-7; D unclear. The CDR3 sequence is 13 residues long. The germline gives CDR1 DFQATT, CDR2 SNEGSKA (reference sequence). Trimming removed 4 bases at V and 3 bases at J, with 13 bases between. CDR3: CSATKVYLYEQYF. The CDR3 region has the DNA TGCAGTGCTACTAAGGTGTACCTCTACGAGCAGTACTTC.

This clonotype was seen at least ten times. CDR3 sequence reads: CASSEGYGYSYEQYF. The CDR3 DNA follows: TGTGCCAGCAGTGAGGGTTATGGGTACAGCTACGAGCAGTACTTC. This chain links TRBV2 with TRBJ2-7; D is uncertain. Germline V CDR1 and CDR2: SNHLY, FYNNEI. This CDR3 region has 15 residues. V lost 3 bases and J 3 bases, leaving 15 bases between the germline ends.

This chain's CDR3 is CSVCRPGPHEQYF. The DNA for the CDR3 is TGCAGTGTGTGCAGACCCGGACCCCACGAGCAGTACTTC. The chain has TRBV20-1 and TRBJ2-7; D is undetermined. The germline CDR1 and CDR2 sequences are DFQATT and SNEGSKA (reference sequence). The V end was cut by 7 bases, the J end by 5 bases, with 18 bases between. There are 13 residues in the CDR3.

This clonotype was counted a few times. The J gene is TRBJ2-3, the V gene TRBV7-2, with D tentatively TRBD1 or TRBD2 (5 bases each). V lost 3 bases, J lost 2 bases, and 9 bases lay in between. Germline loops: CDR1 SGHTA, CDR2 FQGNSA. CDR3 size: 14 residues. This chain's CDR3 is CASSFRGTTDTQYF. The DNA for the CDR3 is TGTGCCAGCAGCTTCCGGGGCACCACAGATACGCAGTATTTT.

This clonotype was counted many times. CDR3 nucleotide sequence: TGTGCCAGCAGCTTGGGACAGGGGGTATACGAGCAGTACTTC. Protein: CASSLGQGVYEQYF. This chain uses TRBV7-8 with TRBJ2-7, with 11 bases that match TRBD1. With V trimmed by 3 bases and J by 4 bases, 2 bases remained unmatched. The CDR3 extends over 14 amino acids. Germline lookup yields CDR1 SGHVS and CDR2 FQNEAQ.

The sample holds many counts of this clonotype. The V gene is TRBV28, the J gene TRBJ1-5; D not certain. The CDR3 contains 14 residues. CDR1 is MDHEN and CDR2 is SYDVKM in the germline V gene. Trimming left V 3 bases short and J 0 bases short, with 6 bases between. DNA of the CDR3: TGTGCCAGCAGTTTCCGGGGTAGCAATCAGCCCCAGCATTTT. As protein: CASSFRGSNQPQHF.

There are a few counts of this clonotype. CDR3 bases: TGTGCCAGCAGCCAAGATCTTGGTGGGGGCGGAGAGACCCAGTACTTC. This encodes CASSQDLGGGGETQYF. The chain couples TRBV3-1 to TRBJ2-5; D might be TRBD1 (6 bases). The CDR3 length is 16 residues. Germline CDR1 and CDR2: LGHDT and YNNKEL (reference sequence). Trimming left V 0 bases short and J 4 bases short, with 15 bases between.

Ten or more counts support this clonotype. The chain joins TRBV13 to TRBJ2-1, with D perhaps matching TRBD1 or TRBD2 (7 bases each). This CDR3 spans 14 amino acids. Between the trimmed V and J ends, which lost 5 bases and 7 bases, there was a span of 15 bases. From germline, CDR1 is PRHDT and CDR2 FYEKMQ (reference sequence). The CDR3 nucleotides are TGTGCCAGCAGCCCTGGGAGGGGGCTGAATGAGCAGTTCTTC. This encodes CASSPGRGLNEQFF. The variable domain in full, with the rest retrieved from reference TRBV13 and TRBJ2-1, is AAGVIQSPRHLIKEKRETATLKCYPIPRHDTVYWYQQGPGQDPQFLISFYEKMQSDKGSIPDRFSAQQFSDYHSELNMSSLELGDSALYFCASSPGRGLNEQFFGPGTRLTVL.

As regards this clonotype: A much larger clone is a single base away; this may be a read error. The J gene is TRBJ1-1, the V gene TRBV5-1; D might be TRBD1 (5 bases). This CDR3 is 15 amino acids long. Germline CDR1 is SGHRS and CDR2 is YFSETQ. CDR3 loop: CASSPNGGPNTEALF. The CDR3 DNA reads TGCGCCAGCAGCCCTAACGGGGGACCGAACACTGAAGCTCTCTTT.

The table lists this clonotype with many counts. This chain uses TRBV11-2 with TRBJ1-1, with 9 positions matching TRBD1. This CDR3 spans 15 amino acids. Germline-derived CDR1 and CDR2 are SGHAT and FQNNGV. Germline trimming cut 3 bases from V and 4 bases from J; bases unmatched to any gene: 6. Here the CDR3 reads CASSLGTGGFTEAFF. The CDR3 DNA reads TGTGCCAGCAGCTTGGGTACAGGGGGCTTCACTGAAGCTTTCTTT.

In regard to this clonotype: This may be a read error: a much more frequent sequence differs by one nucleotide. The chain carries TRBV5-1 and TRBJ2-1; no definite D call. The better agreement between TRBJ2-7 and the DNA end casts doubt on the J call. CDR1 is SGHRS, CDR2 YFSETQ, per germline. The CDR3 contains 14 residues. CDR3 amino acids: CASSMESSYNEQYF. CDR3 nucleotide sequence: TGCGCCAGCAGCATGGAGAGCTCCTACAATGAGCAGTACTTC.

The chain joins TRBV20-1 to TRBJ1-2, with 9 bases aligning to TRBD1. Germline loops: CDR1 DFQATT, CDR2 SNEGSKA (reference sequence). Germline trimming cut 4 bases from V and 4 bases from J; bases unmatched to any gene: 7. CDR3 length equals 14 residues. In nucleotides, the CDR3 is TGCAGTGCTAAACGACAGGGGGTGGGCTATGGCTACACCTTC. This encodes CSAKRQGVGYGYTF.

This clonotype occurred many times. V is TRBV7-9 and J is TRBJ2-5; the D is unclear. In germline, CDR1 is SEHNR, CDR2 FQNEAQ (reference sequence). The CDR3 has 14 residues. V was pared by 5 bases and J by 3 bases, with 13 bases between. The CDR3 nucleotides read TGTGCCAGCAGCACCCGTAGCCCGAAAGAGACCCAGTACTTC. Translation gives CASSTRSPKETQYF.

As to this clonotype: Since a much larger clone is just one base distant, this may be a read error. V and J are TRBV11-2 and TRBJ1-4, with D tentatively TRBD1 (6 bases). Germline lookup yields CDR1 SGHAT and CDR2 FQNNGV. V lost 8 bases, J lost 3 bases, and 16 bases lay in between. The CDR3 is 15 amino acids. CDR3 loop: CASGWDRQANEKLFF. In DNA, the CDR3 is TGTGCCAGCGGCTGGGACCGACAGGCTAATGAAAAACTGTTTTTT.

This clonotype was recorded at least ten times. The chain employs TRBV6-6 and TRBJ2-1, with D unresolved. The CDR3 runs 17 residues. Germline loops: CDR1 MNHNY, CDR2 SVGAGI (reference sequence). Trimming removed 0 bases from V and 0 bases from J, with 12 bases in between. For the CDR3, the DNA is TGTGCCAGCAGTTACTCGTTCGCGGCGAGCTCCTACAATGAGCAGTTCTTC. Translated: CASSYSFAASSYNEQFF.

The CDR3 DNA is TGTGCCACCAGCAGAGATCGGGACAGGGGCCCGGCCGAGGGCTACACCTTC. This translates into CATSRDRDRGPAEGYTF. The chain combines TRBV15 with TRBJ1-2; 10 bases align to TRBD1. V trimming: 0 bases; J trimming: 8 bases; junction bases outside the gene matches: 12. This CDR3 is built from 17 residues. CDR1 is LNHNV and CDR2 is YYDKDF in the germline V gene (reference sequence).

The sample holds a few counts of this clonotype. V is TRBV4-2 and J is TRBJ2-3; TRBD2 matches 8 bases. Germline V gives CDR1 LGHNA, CDR2 YNFKEQ. The trim removed 0 bases at V and 3 bases at J, leaving 5 bases unmatched. This CDR3 is 16 amino acids long. The CDR3 reads CASSQEGLDLTDTQYF. The CDR3 nucleotides read TGTGCCAGCAGCCAAGAGGGACTAGATTTGACAGATACGCAGTATTTT.

The chain employs TRBV13 and TRBJ1-3, with D possibly TRBD1 on 6 matching bases. CDR1 and CDR2 from the germline V gene are PRHDT and FYEKMQ (reference sequence). Between the trimmed V and J ends, which lost 3 bases and 8 bases, there was a span of 14 bases. This CDR3 has 14 amino acids. The CDR3 protein is CASSLITGLDTIYF. The CDR3 DNA is TGTGCCAGCAGCTTGATCACAGGGCTAGACACCATATATTTT. Together with reference TRBV13 and TRBJ1-3, the CDR3 gives the full variable domain: AAGVIQSPRHLIKEKRETATLKCYPIPRHDTVYWYQQGPGQDPQFLISFYEKMQSDKGSIPDRFSAQQFSDYHSELNMSSLELGDSALYFCASSLITGLDTIYFGEGSWLTVV.

V usage is TRBV30 and J usage is TRBJ2-5; D possibly corresponds to TRBD2 (6 bases). From germline, CDR1 is GTSNPN and CDR2 SVGIG (reference sequence). The CDR3 covers 13 residues. V lost 1 base and J lost 8, with 14 bases in between. In DNA, the CDR3 is TGTGCCTGGAGTGCTCGGGGGTCGAGTACCCAGTACTTC. This gives the protein CAWSARGSSTQYF.

This clonotype has a count of ten or more. The V gene is TRBV11-2, the J gene TRBJ2-1, with 7 bases identical to TRBD1. Looked up from germline, CDR1 is SGHAT and CDR2 is FQNNGV. The V gene end was trimmed by 4 bases and the J gene end by 6 bases; junction bases not matched to a gene: 0. This CDR3 region has 12 residues. CDR3 amino acids: CASSSGGNEQFF. In nucleotides, the CDR3 is TGTGCCAGCAGCTCAGGGGGCAATGAGCAGTTCTTC.

This CDR3 is CASSIQDGQPQHF. In DNA form, the CDR3 reads TGTGCCAGTAGTATCCAGGATGGTCAGCCCCAGCATTTT. The chain combines TRBV19 with TRBJ1-5; D not resolved. There are 13 residues in the CDR3. Trimming took 3 bases from V and 6 from J, leaving 9 bases between them. Germline V gene lookup returns CDR1 LNHDA and CDR2 SQIVND (reference sequence). Drawing the rest from reference TRBV19 and TRBJ1-5, the complete variable domain is DGGITQSPKYLFRKEGQNVTLSCEQNLNHDAMYWYRQDPGQGLRLIYYSQIVNDFQKGDIAEGYSVSREKKESFPLTVTSAQKNPTAFYLCASSIQDGQPQHFGDGTRLSIL.